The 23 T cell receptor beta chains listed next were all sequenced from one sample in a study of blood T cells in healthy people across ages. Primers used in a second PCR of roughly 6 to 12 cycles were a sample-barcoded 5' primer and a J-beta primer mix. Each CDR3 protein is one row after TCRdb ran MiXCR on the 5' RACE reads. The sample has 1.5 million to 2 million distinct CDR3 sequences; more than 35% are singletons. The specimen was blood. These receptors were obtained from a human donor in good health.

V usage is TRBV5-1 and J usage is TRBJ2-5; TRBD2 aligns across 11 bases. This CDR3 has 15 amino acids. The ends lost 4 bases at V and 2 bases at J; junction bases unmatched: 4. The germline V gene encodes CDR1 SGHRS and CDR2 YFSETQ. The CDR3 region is CASSPLAGEQETQYF. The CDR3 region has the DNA TGCGCCAGCAGCCCACTAGCGGGGGAACAAGAGACCCAGTACTTC. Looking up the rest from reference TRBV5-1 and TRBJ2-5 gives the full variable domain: KAGVTQTPRYLIKTRGQQVTLSCSPISGHRSVSWYQQTPGQGLQFLFEYFSETQRNKGNFPGRFSGRQFSNSRSEMNVSTLELGDSALYLCASSPLAGEQETQYFGPGTRLLVL.

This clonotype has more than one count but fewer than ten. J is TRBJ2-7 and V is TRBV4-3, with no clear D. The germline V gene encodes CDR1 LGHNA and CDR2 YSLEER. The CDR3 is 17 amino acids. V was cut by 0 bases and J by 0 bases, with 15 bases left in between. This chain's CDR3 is CASSQDAGSSSSYEQYF. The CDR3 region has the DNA TGCGCCAGCAGCCAAGATGCAGGTAGCTCCAGCTCCTACGAGCAGTACTTC.

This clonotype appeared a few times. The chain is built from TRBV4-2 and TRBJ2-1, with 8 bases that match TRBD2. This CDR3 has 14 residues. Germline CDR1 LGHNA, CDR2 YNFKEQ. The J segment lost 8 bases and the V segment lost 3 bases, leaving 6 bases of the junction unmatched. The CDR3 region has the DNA TGTGCCAGCAGCCATGCCAGCGGGGGTTATGAGCAGTTCTTC. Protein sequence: CASSHASGGYEQFF.

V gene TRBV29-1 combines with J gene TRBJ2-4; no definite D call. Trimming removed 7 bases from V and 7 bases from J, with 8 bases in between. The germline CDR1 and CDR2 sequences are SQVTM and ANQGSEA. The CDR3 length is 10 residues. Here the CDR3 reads CSALDNIQYF. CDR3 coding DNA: TGCAGCGCCCTGGACAACATTCAGTACTTC. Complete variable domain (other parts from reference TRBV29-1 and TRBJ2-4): SAVISQKPSRDICQRGTSLTIQCQVDSQVTMMFWYRQQPGQSLTLIATANQGSEATYESGFVIDKFPISRPNLTFSTLTVSNMSPEDSSIYLCSALDNIQYFGAGTRLSVL.

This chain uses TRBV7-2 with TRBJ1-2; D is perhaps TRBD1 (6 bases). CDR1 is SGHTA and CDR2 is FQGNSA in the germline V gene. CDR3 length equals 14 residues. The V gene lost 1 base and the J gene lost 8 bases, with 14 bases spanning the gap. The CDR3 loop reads CASSLVSRGSGYTF. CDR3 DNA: TGTGCCAGCAGCTTAGTTTCCAGGGGAAGCGGCTACACCTTC.

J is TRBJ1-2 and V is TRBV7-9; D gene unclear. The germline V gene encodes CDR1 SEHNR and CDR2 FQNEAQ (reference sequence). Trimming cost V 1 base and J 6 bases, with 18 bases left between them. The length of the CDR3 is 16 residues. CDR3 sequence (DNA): TGTGCCAGCAGCTTAGGTAGTGCCAGAGGGAGCGATGGCTACACCTTC. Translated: CASSLGSARGSDGYTF. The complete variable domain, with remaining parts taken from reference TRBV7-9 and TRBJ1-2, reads DTGVSQNPRHKITKRGQNVTFRCDPISEHNRLYWYRQTLGQGPEFLTYFQNEAQLEKSRLLSDRFSAERPKGSFSTLEIQRTEQGDSAMYLCASSLGSARGSDGYTFGSGTRLTVV.

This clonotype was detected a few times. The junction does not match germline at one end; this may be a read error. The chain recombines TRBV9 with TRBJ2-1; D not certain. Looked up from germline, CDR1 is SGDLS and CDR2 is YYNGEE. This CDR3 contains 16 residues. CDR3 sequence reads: CASTQDSPTPYSEQFF. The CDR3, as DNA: TGTGCCAGCACCCAAGATTCCCCTACCCCCTACAGTGAGCAGTTCTTC.

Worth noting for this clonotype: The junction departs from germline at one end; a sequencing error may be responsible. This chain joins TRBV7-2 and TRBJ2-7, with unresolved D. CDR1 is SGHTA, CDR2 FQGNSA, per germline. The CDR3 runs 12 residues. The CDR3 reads CACSPEHYEQYF. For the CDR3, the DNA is TGTGCCTGCAGCCCAGAGCACTACGAGCAGTACTTC.

For the CDR3, the DNA is TGTGCCAGCAGTTTACCCCTGGGGGAGGGAGAGGGTTTAGCTAAAGAGACCCAGTACTTC. Its translation: CASSLPLGEGEGLAKETQYF. The chain recombines TRBV12-3 or TRBV12-4 with TRBJ2-4, with 7 bases identical to TRBD2. The end of the DNA aligns better with TRBJ2-5, so the J call may be wrong. This CDR3 has 20 amino acids.

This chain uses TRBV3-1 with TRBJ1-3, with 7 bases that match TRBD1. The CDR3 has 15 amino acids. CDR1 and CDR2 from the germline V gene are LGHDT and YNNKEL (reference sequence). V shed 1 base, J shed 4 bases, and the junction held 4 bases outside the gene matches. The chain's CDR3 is CASSQGGTDGNTIYF. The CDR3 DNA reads TGTGCCAGCAGCCAAGGAGGGACAGACGGAAACACCATATATTTT.

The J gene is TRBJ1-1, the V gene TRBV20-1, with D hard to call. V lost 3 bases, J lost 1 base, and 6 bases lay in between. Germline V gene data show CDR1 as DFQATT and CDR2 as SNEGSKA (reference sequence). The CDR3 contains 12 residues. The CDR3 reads CSASRRNTEAFF. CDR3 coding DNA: TGCAGTGCTAGTCGTCGGAACACTGAAGCTTTCTTT.

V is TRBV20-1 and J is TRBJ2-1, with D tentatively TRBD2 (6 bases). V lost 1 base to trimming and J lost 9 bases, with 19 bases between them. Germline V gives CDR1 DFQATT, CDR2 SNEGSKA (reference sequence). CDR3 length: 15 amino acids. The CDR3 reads CSARVGGPSSGEQFF. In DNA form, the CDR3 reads TGCAGTGCTAGAGTGGGGGGTCCAAGTTCTGGTGAGCAGTTCTTC.

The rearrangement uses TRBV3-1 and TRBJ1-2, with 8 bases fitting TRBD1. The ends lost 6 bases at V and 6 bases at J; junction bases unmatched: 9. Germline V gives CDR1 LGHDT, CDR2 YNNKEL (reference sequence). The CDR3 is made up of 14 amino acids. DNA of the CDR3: TGTGCCAGCAGACCTCTGGACAGGGATGATGGCTACACCTTC. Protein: CASRPLDRDDGYTF.

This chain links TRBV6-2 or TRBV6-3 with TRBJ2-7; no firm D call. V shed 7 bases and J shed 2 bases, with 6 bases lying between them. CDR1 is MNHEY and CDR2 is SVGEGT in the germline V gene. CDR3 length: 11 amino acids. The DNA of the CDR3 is TGTGCCAGCAAAATAGCCTACGAGCAGTACTTC. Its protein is CASKIAYEQYF.

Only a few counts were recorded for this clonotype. The chain's CDR3 is CASSPQRTLTYEQYF. DNA of the CDR3: TGTGCCAGCAGTCCCCAACGAACCCTCACCTACGAGCAGTACTTC. The chain couples TRBV28 to TRBJ2-7; D is ambiguous. Germline values: CDR1 MDHEN, CDR2 SYDVKM. The V end was cut by 5 bases, the J end by 2 bases, with 16 bases between. The CDR3 extends over 15 amino acids.

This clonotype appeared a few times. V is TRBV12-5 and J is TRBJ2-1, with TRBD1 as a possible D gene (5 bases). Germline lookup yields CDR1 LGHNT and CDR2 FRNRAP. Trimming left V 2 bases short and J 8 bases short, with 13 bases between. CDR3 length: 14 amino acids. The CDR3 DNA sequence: TGTGCTAGTGGTTTGACGAGGACAACCGATGAGCAGTTCTTC. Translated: CASGLTRTTDEQFF.

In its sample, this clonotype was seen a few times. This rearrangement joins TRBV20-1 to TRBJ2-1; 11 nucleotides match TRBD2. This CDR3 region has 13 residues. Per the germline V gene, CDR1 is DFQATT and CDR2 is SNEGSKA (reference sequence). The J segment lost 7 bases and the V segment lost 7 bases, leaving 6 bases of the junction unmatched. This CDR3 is CSVSGLAVNEQFF. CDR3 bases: TGCAGTGTTTCGGGACTAGCGGTAAATGAGCAGTTCTTC.

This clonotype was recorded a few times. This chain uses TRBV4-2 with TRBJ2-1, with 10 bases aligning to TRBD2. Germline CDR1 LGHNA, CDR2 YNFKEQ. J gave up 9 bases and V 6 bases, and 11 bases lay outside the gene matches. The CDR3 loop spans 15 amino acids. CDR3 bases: TGTGCCAGCAGTTACCTAGCGGGGGATGGTAGTGAGCAGTTCTTC. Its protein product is CASSYLAGDGSEQFF.

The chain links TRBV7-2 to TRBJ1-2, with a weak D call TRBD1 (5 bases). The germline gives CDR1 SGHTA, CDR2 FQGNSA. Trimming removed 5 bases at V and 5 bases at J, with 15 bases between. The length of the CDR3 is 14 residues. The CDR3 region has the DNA TGTGCCAGCAGCCTCCTCGACAGTGGATATGGCTACACCTTC. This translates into CASSLLDSGYGYTF.

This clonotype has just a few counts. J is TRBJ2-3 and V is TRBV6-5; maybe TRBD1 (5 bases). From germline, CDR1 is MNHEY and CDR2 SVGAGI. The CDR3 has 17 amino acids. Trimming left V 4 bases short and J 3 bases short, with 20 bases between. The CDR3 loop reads CASSSARTPRVTDTQYF. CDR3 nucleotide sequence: TGTGCCAGCAGTTCTGCCCGGACACCAAGGGTGACAGATACGCAGTATTTT.

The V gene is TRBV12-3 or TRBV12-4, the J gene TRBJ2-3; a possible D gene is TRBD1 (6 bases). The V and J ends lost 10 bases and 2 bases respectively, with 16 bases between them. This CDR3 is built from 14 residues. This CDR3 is CATSKDRSTDTQYF. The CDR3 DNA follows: TGTGCCACCTCGAAGGACAGATCCACAGATACGCAGTATTTT.

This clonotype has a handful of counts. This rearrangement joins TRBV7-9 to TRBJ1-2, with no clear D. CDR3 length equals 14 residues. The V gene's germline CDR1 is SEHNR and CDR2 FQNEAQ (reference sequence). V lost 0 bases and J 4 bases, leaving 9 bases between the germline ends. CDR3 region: CASSLAVDGYGYTF. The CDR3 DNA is TGTGCCAGCAGCTTAGCGGTGGACGGCTATGGCTACACCTTC.

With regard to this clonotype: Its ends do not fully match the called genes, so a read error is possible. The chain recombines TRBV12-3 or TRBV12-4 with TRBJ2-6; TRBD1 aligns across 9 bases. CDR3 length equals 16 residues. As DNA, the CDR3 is TGTGCCAGCAGTTCACAGGGGGCGCCTGGGGCCAACGTCCTGATTTTC. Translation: CASSSQGAPGANVLIF.